This T cell receptor (beta chain) was sequenced during a study of T cell changes during pregnancy in multiple sclerosis. Data came from immunoSEQ multiplex PCR; TCRdb stores just in-frame clones and leaves some out. The data hold over 50,000 clones, with around 91% observed a single time. This clone was seen just once. V was cut by 0 bases and J by 0 bases, with 12 bases left in between. The CDR3 has 17 amino acids. Germline V gene lookup returns CDR1 LNHNV and CDR2 YYDKDF (reference sequence). This sample comprised peripheral blood, obtained in the third trimester of pregnancy. V and J are TRBV15 and TRBJ1-3, with D tentatively TRBD1 (5 bases). The clonotype was recovered from a female donor in good health, enrolled as a control in a pregnancy study. Here the CDR3 reads CATSREQGPNSGNTIYF. Written as DNA, the CDR3 is TGTGCCACCAGCAGAGAGCAGGGCCCTAACTCTGGAAACACCATATATTTT.